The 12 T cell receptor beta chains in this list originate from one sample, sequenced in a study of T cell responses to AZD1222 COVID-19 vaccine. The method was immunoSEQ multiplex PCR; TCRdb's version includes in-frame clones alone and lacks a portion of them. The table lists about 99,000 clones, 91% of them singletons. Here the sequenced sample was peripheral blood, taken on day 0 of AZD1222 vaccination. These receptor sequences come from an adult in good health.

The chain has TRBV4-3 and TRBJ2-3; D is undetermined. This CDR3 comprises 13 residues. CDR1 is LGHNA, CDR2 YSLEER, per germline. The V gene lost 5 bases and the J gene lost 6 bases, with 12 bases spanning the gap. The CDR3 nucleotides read TGCGCCAGCAGCGAATCGATAGGGGATACGCAGTATTTT. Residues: CASSESIGDTQYF.

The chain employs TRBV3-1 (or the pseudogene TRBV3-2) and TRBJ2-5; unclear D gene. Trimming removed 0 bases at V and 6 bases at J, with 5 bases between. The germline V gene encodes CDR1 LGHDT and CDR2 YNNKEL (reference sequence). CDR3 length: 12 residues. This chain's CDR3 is CASSQDHQTQYF. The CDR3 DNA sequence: TGTGCCAGCAGCCAAGATCATCAGACCCAGTACTTC.

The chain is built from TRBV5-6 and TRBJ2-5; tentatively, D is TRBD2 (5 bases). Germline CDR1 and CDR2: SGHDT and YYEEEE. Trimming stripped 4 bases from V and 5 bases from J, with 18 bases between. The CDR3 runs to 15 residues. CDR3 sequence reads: CASSLDRRGGETQYF. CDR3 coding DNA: TGTGCCAGCAGCCTGGACCGTCGGGGTGGTGAGACCCAGTACTTC.

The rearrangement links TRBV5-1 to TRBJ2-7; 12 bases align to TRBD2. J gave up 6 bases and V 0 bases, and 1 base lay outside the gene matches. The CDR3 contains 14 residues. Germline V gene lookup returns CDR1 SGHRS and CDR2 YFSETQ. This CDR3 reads CASSLGTSGAEQYF. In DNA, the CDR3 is TGCGCCAGCAGCTTGGGGACTAGCGGGGCCGAGCAGTACTTC.

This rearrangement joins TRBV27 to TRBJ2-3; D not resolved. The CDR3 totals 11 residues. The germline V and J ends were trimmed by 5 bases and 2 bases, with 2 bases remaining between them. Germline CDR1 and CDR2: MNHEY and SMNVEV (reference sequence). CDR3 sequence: CASSTTDTQYF. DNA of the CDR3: TGTGCCAGCAGTACCACAGATACGCAGTATTTT.

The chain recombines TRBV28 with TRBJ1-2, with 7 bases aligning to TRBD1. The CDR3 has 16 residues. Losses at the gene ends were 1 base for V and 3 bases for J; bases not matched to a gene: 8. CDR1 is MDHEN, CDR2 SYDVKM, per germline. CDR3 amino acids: CASSLSTSGGDYGYTF. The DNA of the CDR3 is TGTGCCAGCAGTTTATCAACATCAGGGGGTGACTATGGCTACACCTTC.

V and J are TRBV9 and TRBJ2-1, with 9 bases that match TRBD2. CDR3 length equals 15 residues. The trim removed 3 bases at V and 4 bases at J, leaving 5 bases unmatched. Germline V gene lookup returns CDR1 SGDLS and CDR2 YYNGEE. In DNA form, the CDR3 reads TGTGCCAGCAGCGGTAGCGGGAGAGCTTACAATGAGCAGTTCTTC. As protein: CASSGSGRAYNEQFF.

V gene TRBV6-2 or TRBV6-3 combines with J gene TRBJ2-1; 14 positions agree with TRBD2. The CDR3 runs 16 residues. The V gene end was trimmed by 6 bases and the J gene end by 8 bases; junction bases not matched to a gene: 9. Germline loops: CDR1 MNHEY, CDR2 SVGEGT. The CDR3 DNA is TGTGCCAGCAGCCCCGGGACTAGCGGGAGTCGGGATGAGCAGTTCTTC. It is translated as CASSPGTSGSRDEQFF.

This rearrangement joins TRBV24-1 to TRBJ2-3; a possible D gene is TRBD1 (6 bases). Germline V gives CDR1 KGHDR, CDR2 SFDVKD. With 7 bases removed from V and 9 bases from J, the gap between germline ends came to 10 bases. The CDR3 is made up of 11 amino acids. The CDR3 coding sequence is TGTGCCACCAGCTCCGGGACAACGCAGTATTTT. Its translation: CATSSGTTQYF.

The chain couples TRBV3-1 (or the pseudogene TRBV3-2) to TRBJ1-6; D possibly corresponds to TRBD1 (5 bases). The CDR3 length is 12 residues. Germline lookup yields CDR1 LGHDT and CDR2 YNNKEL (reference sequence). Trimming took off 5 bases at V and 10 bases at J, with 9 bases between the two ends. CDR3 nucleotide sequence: TGTGCCAGCAGCATCCAGGGCTCACCCCTCCACTTT. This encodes CASSIQGSPLHF.

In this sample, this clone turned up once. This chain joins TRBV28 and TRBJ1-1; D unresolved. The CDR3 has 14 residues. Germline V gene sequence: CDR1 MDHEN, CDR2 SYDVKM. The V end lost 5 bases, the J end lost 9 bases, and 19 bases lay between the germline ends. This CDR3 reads CASSQTKQVHKAFF. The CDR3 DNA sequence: TGTGCCAGCAGTCAGACAAAGCAAGTACACAAAGCTTTCTTT.

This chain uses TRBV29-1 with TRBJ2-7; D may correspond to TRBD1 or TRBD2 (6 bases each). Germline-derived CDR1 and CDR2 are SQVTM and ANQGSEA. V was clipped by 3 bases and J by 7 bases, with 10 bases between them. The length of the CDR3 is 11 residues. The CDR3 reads CSVEGAGEQYF. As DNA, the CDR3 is TGCAGCGTTGAGGGGGCGGGGGAGCAGTACTTC.